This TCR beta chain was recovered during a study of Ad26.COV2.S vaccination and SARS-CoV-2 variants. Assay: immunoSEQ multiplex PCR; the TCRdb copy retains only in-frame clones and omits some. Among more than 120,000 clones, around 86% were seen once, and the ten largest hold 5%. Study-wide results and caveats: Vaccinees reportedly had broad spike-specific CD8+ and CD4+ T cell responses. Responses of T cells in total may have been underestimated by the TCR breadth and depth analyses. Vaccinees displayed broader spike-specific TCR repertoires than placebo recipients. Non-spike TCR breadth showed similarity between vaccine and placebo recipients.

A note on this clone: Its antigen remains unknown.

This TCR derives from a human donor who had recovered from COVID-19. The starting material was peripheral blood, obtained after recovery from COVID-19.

CDR3 amino acids: CASRWDRASTNEKLFF. In DNA, the CDR3 is TGTGCCAGCAGATGGGACAGGGCCTCAACTAATGAAAAACTGTTTTTT. The rearrangement joins TRBV2 to TRBJ1-4, with 9 bases matching TRBD1. The CDR3 runs 16 residues. CDR1 SNHLY and CDR2 FYNNEI come from the germline V gene. Trimming cost V 6 bases and J 0 bases; bases outside gene matches: 5. Based on the CDR3 plus reference TRBV2 and TRBJ1-4, the full variable domain is EPEVTQTPSHQVTQMGQEVILRCVPISNHLYFYWYRQILGQKVEFLVSFYNNEISEKSEIFDDQFSVERPDGSNFTLKIRSTKLEDSAMYFCASRWDRASTNEKLFFGSGTQLSVL.